This T cell receptor beta chain was identified in a study of T-cell reconstitution after alpha-beta-depleted transplantation in children. After removal of 10 bases from V and 10 bases from J, the junction contained 15 bases not matched to a gene. Per germline, CDR1 LGHNA and CDR2 YSLEER. The CDR3 runs 14 residues. Library preparation (for TCRbeta) was performed with unique molecular identifiers. TCRdb independently ran MiXCR on the PCR reads; one entry per CDR3 protein. The data contain 200,000 to 300,000 distinct CDR3 sequences, around 12% of them singletons. As for this clonotype: A much more abundant neighbour one base away suggests this may be a read error.

The chain joins TRBV4-3 to TRBJ2-1, with 8 bases matching TRBD2. The origin of this receptor is a human donor who donated a stem cell graft to a child with acute lymphoblastic leukemia. Material: PBMCs from the stem cell graft donor, obtained from the stem cell graft. The CDR3 region has the DNA TGCGCCACCAGTCCGAGAACTAGCGGTAGCGAGCAGTTCTTC. Its protein is CATSPRTSGSEQFF.